This TCR beta chain was captured in a study of T-cell reconstitution after alpha-beta-depleted transplantation in children. The TCRbeta library incorporated unique molecular identifiers. One entry per CDR3 protein results from TCRdb running MiXCR on the PCR reads. This repertoire shows approximately 400,000 distinct CDR3 sequences, approximately 11% found once; its top ten account for roughly 5.1%. The sequences come from PBMCs from the stem cell graft donor, collected from the stem cell graft. This clonotype originated in a human donor who donated a stem cell graft to a child with acute myeloid leukemia.

Written as DNA, the CDR3 is TGTGCCAGCAGTTATGGGCACCTCGTCGGAAACACCATATATTTT. It translates to CASSYGHLVGNTIYF. The chain uses TRBV6-5 and TRBJ1-3; the D is unclear. Germline CDR1 reads MNHEY; CDR2 reads SVGAGI. The germline V and J ends were trimmed by 3 bases and 4 bases, with 13 bases remaining between them. The CDR3 runs 15 residues.